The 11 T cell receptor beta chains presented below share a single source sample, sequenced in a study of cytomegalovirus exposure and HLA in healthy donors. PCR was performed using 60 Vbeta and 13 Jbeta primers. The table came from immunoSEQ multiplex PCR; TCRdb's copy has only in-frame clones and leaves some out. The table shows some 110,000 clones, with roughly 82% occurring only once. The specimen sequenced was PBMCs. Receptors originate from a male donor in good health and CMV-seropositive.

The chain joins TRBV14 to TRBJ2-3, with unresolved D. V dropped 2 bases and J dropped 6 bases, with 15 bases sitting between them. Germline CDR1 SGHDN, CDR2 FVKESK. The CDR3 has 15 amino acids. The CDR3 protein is CASSQLILDKDTQYF. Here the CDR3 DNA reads TGTGCCAGCAGCCAACTGATACTCGATAAGGATACGCAGTATTTT.

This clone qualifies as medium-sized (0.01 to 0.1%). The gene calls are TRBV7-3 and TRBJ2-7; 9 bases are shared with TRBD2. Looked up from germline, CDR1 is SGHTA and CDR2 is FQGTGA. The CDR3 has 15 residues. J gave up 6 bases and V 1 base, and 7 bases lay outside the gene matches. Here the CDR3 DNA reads TGTGCCAGCAGCTTAAGAGCGGGGGGAGTAAGCGAGCAGTACTTC. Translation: CASSLRAGGVSEQYF.

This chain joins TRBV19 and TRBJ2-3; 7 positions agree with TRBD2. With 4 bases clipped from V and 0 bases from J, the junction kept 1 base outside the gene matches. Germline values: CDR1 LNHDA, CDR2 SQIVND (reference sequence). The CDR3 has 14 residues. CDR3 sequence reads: CASSRGGSTDTQYF. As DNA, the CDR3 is TGTGCCAGTAGTAGGGGGGGTAGCACAGATACGCAGTATTTT.

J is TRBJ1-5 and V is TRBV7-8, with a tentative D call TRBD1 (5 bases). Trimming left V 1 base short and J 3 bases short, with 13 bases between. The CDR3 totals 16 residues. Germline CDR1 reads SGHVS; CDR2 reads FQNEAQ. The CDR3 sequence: CASSLVPQGSNQPQHF. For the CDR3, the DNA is TGTGCCAGCAGCTTAGTTCCGCAGGGATCCAATCAGCCCCAGCATTTT.

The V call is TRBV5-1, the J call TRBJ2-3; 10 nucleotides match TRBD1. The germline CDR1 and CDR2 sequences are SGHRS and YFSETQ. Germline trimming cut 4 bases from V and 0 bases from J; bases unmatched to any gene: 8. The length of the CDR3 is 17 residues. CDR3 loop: CASSAGTGATSTDTQYF. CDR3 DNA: TGCGCCAGCAGCGCCGGGACAGGGGCCACTAGCACAGATACGCAGTATTTT. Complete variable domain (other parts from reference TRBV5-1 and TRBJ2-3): KAGVTQTPRYLIKTRGQQVTLSCSPISGHRSVSWYQQTPGQGLQFLFEYFSETQRNKGNFPGRFSGRQFSNSRSEMNVSTLELGDSALYLCASSAGTGATSTDTQYFGPGTRLTVL.

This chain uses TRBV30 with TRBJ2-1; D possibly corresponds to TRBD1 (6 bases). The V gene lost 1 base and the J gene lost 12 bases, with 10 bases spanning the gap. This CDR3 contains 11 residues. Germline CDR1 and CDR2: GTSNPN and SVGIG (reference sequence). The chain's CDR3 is CAWSGGGPQFF. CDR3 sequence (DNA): TGTGCCTGGAGTGGAGGGGGACCGCAGTTCTTC.

CDR3 sequence: CASSFPGGRAYEQYF. In nucleotides, the CDR3 is TGTGCCAGCAGCTTCCCGGGCGGGAGGGCCTACGAGCAGTACTTC. This chain links TRBV7-2 with TRBJ2-7, with 9 nucleotides matching TRBD2. The CDR3 is 15 amino acids. Germline loops: CDR1 SGHTA, CDR2 FQGNSA. V lost 3 bases and J lost 2; bases outside the gene matches: 5.

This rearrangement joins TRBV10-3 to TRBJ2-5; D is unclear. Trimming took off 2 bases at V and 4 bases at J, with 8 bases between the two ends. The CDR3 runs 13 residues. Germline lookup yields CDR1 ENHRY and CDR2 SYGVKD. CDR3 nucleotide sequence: TGTGCCATCAGTGAGGGAGCCGGAGAGACCCAGTACTTC. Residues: CAISEGAGETQYF.

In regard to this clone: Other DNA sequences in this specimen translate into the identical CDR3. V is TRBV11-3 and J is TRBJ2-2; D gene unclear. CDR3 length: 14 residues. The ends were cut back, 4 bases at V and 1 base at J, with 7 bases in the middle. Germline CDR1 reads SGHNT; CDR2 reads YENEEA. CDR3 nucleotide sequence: TGTGCCAGCAGCTCCCGGGTGAACACCGGGGAGCTGTTTTTT. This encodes CASSSRVNTGELFF.

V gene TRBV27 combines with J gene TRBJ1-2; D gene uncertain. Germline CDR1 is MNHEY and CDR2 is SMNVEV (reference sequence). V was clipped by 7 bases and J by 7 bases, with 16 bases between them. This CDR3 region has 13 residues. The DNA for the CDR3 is TGTGCCAGCACCTCTGTGGCCCGGGGTGGCTACACCTTC. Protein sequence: CASTSVARGGYTF.

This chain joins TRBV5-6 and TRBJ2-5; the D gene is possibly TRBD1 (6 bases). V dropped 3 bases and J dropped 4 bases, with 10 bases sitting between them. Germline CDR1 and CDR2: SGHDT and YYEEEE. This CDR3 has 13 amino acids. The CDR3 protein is CASSSLGGETQYF. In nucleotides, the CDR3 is TGTGCCAGCAGCTCTCTAGGGGGAGAGACCCAGTACTTC.